The 19 T cell receptor beta chains reported below all come from one sample, sequenced in a study of regulatory T cells in long-lasting Graves disease. This sample's time point: persistent/refractory GD, antithyroid drugs over 5 years with positive TRAb. The authors made the TCR library using RNA they extracted from PBMCs. Researchers made TCR beta libraries by using iRepertoire HTBI primers and running Arm-PCR on CDR3 regions. TCRdb redid the calling of the multiplex PCR reads with MiXCR, one entry per CDR3 protein. The data contain around 500,000 distinct CDR3 sequences, less than 25% of them singletons. The sample here was peripheral blood mononuclear cells (PBMCs), taken when the disease was refractory, from a patient treated with antithyroid drugs. Receptors were obtained from a female donor with Graves disease.

This clonotype was found many times. This chain uses TRBV2 with TRBJ2-2; TRBD2 agrees at 8 bases. The CDR3 is 16 amino acids. Unmatched junction bases numbered 11, after V lost 8 bases and J lost 3 bases. Germline V CDR1 and CDR2: SNHLY, FYNNEI. The chain's CDR3 is CASGEPAGDDTGELFF. For the CDR3, the DNA is TGTGCCAGCGGAGAGCCAGCGGGAGACGACACCGGGGAGCTGTTTTTT.

The chain's CDR3 is CASSLVGRGPRSGHEQYF. CDR3 DNA: TGTGCCAGCAGCTTAGTTGGCAGGGGGCCTCGATCGGGCCACGAGCAGTACTTC. The chain employs TRBV7-9 and TRBJ2-7, with 8 bases fitting TRBD1. This CDR3 is built from 18 residues. The V and J ends lost 1 base and 5 bases, in that order; junction bases with no gene match: 16. Germline V CDR1 and CDR2: SEHNR, FQNEAQ (reference sequence). Full variable domain (rest looked up from reference TRBV7-9 and TRBJ2-7): DTGVSQNPRHKITKRGQNVTFRCDPISEHNRLYWYRQTLGQGPEFLTYFQNEAQLEKSRLLSDRFSAERPKGSFSTLEIQRTEQGDSAMYLCASSLVGRGPRSGHEQYFGPGTRLTVT.

The J gene is TRBJ1-1, the V gene TRBV27; tentatively, D is TRBD1 (6 bases). Germline values: CDR1 MNHEY, CDR2 SMNVEV (reference sequence). The CDR3 totals 16 residues. V shed 4 bases and J shed 1 base, with 16 bases lying between them. CDR3 bases: TGTGCCAGCAGTTCCGCTCAGCTCAGGGGGAACACTGAAGCTTTCTTT. Residues: CASSSAQLRGNTEAFF.

The V call is TRBV5-1, the J call TRBJ1-1, with TRBD1 as a possible D gene (5 bases). The CDR3 extends over 15 amino acids. The V gene lost 3 bases and the J gene lost 2 bases, with 14 bases spanning the gap. Germline-derived CDR1 and CDR2 are SGHRS and YFSETQ. CDR3 nucleotide sequence: TGCGCCAGCAGCTCATCCGGGACTCATAACACTGAAGCTTTCTTT. It encodes CASSSSGTHNTEAFF.

This clonotype was seen ten or more times. This chain joins TRBV11-2 and TRBJ2-2, with D perhaps TRBD2 (6 bases). Germline-derived CDR1 and CDR2 are SGHAT and FQNNGV. Trimming cost V 5 bases and J 2 bases, with 12 bases left between them. The CDR3 length is 15 residues. The CDR3 here is CASSLRDFNTGELFF. The CDR3 nucleotides read TGTGCCAGCAGCCTACGGGACTTCAACACCGGGGAGCTGTTTTTT.

V gene TRBV5-1 combines with J gene TRBJ2-7; 8 bases align to TRBD1. From germline, CDR1 is SGHRS and CDR2 YFSETQ. The CDR3 extends over 15 amino acids. Trimming cost V 4 bases and J 3 bases; bases outside gene matches: 9. The CDR3 DNA reads TGCGCCAGCAGCGGCACCGGGACAGGTTACTACGAGCAGTACTTC. Its protein product is CASSGTGTGYYEQYF.

The chain couples TRBV7-6 to TRBJ2-3; D may be TRBD1 or TRBD2 (5 bases each). The CDR3 has 15 amino acids. Per germline, CDR1 SGHVS and CDR2 FNYEAQ. V lost 4 bases, J lost 4 bases, and 15 bases lay in between. This chain's CDR3 is CASSSKPGTADTQYF. DNA of the CDR3: TGTGCCAGCAGCTCTAAGCCAGGGACCGCAGATACGCAGTATTTT.

The chain recombines TRBV6-1 with TRBJ1-1; D remains ambiguous. The CDR3 sequence is 15 residues long. V lost 7 bases to trimming and J lost 7 bases, with 22 bases between them. Germline assignment: CDR1 MNHNS and CDR2 SASEGT. The CDR3 region has the DNA TGTGCCAGCACCCCTAAAGGAACAGCCCCCGTTGAAGCTTTCTTT. Translated, it gives CASTPKGTAPVEAFF.

This clonotype was counted between two and nine times. J is TRBJ2-2 and V is TRBV30; TRBD2 matches at 10 bases. The CDR3 covers 17 residues. CDR1 is GTSNPN, CDR2 SVGIG, per germline (reference sequence). The trim removed 3 bases at V and 4 bases at J, leaving 11 bases unmatched. CDR3 DNA: TGTGCCTGGAGCTTTCCTAGCGGGAGAGCGGTCACCGGGGAGCTGTTTTTT. It is translated as CAWSFPSGRAVTGELFF.

Many counts were recorded for this clonotype. V and J are TRBV6-1 and TRBJ2-7; 9 bases map to TRBD2. CDR3 size: 13 residues. After removal of 5 bases from V and 5 bases from J, the junction contained 4 bases not matched to a gene. Germline V gives CDR1 MNHNS, CDR2 SASEGT. CDR3 residues: CASSPGLANEQYF. DNA for the CDR3: TGTGCCAGCAGTCCGGGACTAGCAAACGAGCAGTACTTC.

This clonotype was found a few times. This chain joins TRBV5-1 and TRBJ1-2; tentative D call: TRBD1 (5 bases). Trimming removed 0 bases at V and 6 bases at J, with 15 bases between. CDR1 is SGHRS and CDR2 is YFSETQ in the germline V gene. The CDR3 has 15 residues. For the CDR3, the DNA is TGCGCCAGCAGCTTGGCCGGGACGCGGAGGGATGGCTACACCTTC. It yields the protein CASSLAGTRRDGYTF.

V and J are TRBV7-2 and TRBJ1-5; 9 positions agree with TRBD1. The CDR3 sequence is 16 residues long. V trimming: 3 bases; J trimming: 9 bases; junction bases outside the gene matches: 12. Germline V gene lookup returns CDR1 SGHTA and CDR2 FQGNSA. Written as DNA, the CDR3 is TGTGCCAGCAGCTTCTATACAGGGGGCGGAAGACGGCCCCAGCATTTT. Its translation is CASSFYTGGGRRPQHF.

This clonotype was recorded many times. The rearrangement uses TRBV10-3 and TRBJ2-7; D is uncertain. CDR1 and CDR2 from the germline V gene are ENHRY and SYGVKD. Trimming removed 8 bases from V and 4 bases from J, with 12 bases in between. The CDR3 consists of 12 residues. In nucleotides, the CDR3 is TGTGCCATCGGTTCTTACGGGTACGAGCAGTACTTC. Amino acids: CAIGSYGYEQYF.

The gene calls are TRBV6-1 and TRBJ1-5; tentative D call: TRBD1 (5 bases). This CDR3 region has 14 residues. From germline, CDR1 is MNHNS and CDR2 SASEGT. V lost 8 bases to trimming and J lost 5 bases, with 16 bases between them. The CDR3 loop is CASSSGDPDQPQHF. The CDR3 DNA sequence: TGTGCCAGCTCGTCCGGGGACCCCGATCAGCCCCAGCATTTT.

This clonotype has a count of ten or more. The junction differs from germline at one of its ends, possibly a read error. The chain recombines TRBV28 with TRBJ2-7; possibly TRBD1 for D (5 bases). Germline assignment: CDR1 MDHEN and CDR2 SYDVKM. The CDR3 length is 12 residues. The CDR3 spells CASTRKGIYYDF. CDR3 nucleotides: TGTGCCAGCACCCGCAAGGGGATCTACTATGACTTC.

This clonotype was observed at least ten times. The chain is built from TRBV11-2 and TRBJ2-7; 13 bases are a match to TRBD2. Germline V gives CDR1 SGHAT, CDR2 FQNNGV. The CDR3 contains 17 residues. The V gene end was trimmed by 5 bases and the J gene end by 0 bases; junction bases not matched to a gene: 7. The CDR3 reads CASSVTTSGGSSYEQYF. DNA of the CDR3: TGTGCCAGCAGCGTAACGACTAGCGGGGGGAGCTCCTACGAGCAGTACTTC. Complete variable domain (other parts from reference TRBV11-2 and TRBJ2-7): EAGVAQSPRYKIIEKRQSVAFWCNPISGHATLYWYQQILGQGPKLLIQFQNNGVVDDSQLPKDRFSAERLKGVDSTLKIQPAKLEDSAVYLCASSVTTSGGSSYEQYFGPGTRLTVT.

This clonotype occurred many times. The chain uses TRBV2 and TRBJ2-7; 8 positions agree with TRBD1. In germline, CDR1 is SNHLY, CDR2 FYNNEI. The CDR3 is 15 amino acids. Trimming removed 6 bases from V and 6 bases from J; junction bases left unmatched: 13. In DNA, the CDR3 is TGTGCCAGCAGCGGGACAGGAGCCCCTTGGTCCGAGCAGTACTTC. This translates into CASSGTGAPWSEQYF.

At least ten counts were recorded for this clonotype. The V gene is TRBV10-3, the J gene TRBJ2-5, with TRBD1 as a possible D gene (5 bases). This CDR3 region has 11 residues. The ends were cut back, 10 bases at V and 5 bases at J, with 11 bases in the middle. Germline V gene data show CDR1 as ENHRY and CDR2 as SYGVKD. The CDR3: CATYDSETQYF. In DNA form, the CDR3 reads TGTGCCACCTACGACAGCGAGACCCAGTACTTC.

About this clonotype: This sequence may be a read error, since a much larger clone differs from it by one base. The chain links TRBV2 to TRBJ1-1; the match to TRBD1 covers 7 bases. J lost 2 bases, V lost 6 bases, and 6 bases had no gene match. The CDR3 runs 14 residues. CDR1 SNHLY and CDR2 FYNNEI come from the germline V gene. CDR3 sequence: CASRAGTANTEAFF. DNA for the CDR3: TGTGCCAGCAGGGCCGGGACAGCCAACACTGAAGCTTTCTTT.